Below, one T cell receptor beta chain is given with its context. Measured with immunoSEQ multiplex PCR; TCRdb has only the in-frame clones, and not every one. The sample shows about 74,000 clones, 85% to 95% of them seen only once. The data stem from a study of technical replicates of blood from a few donors. Trimming took 4 bases from V and 5 from J; bases not matched to a gene: 12. This CDR3 contains 16 residues. Germline CDR1 reads MNHNS; CDR2 reads SASEGT. The chain carries TRBV6-1 and TRBJ1-1, with 8 bases aligning to TRBD1. The material sequenced was T cells isolated from PBMCs. The sequence came from a human donor in good health. In DNA, the CDR3 is TGTGCCAGCAGTGGGGTTGCACGGACAGGGATGACTGAAGCTTTCTTT. Translated: CASSGVARTGMTEAFF.